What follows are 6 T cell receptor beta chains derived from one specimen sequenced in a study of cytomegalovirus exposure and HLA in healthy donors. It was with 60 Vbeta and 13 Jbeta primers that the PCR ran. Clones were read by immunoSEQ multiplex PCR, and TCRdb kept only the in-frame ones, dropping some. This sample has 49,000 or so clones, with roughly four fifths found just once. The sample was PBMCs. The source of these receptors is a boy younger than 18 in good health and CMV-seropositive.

The CDR3 DNA is TGTGCCAGCAGTGTAGCGGCTCGCACAGATACGCAGTATTTT. Translating it yields CASSVAARTDTQYF. The V call is TRBV2, the J call TRBJ2-3, with D perhaps TRBD2 (6 bases). CDR3 length: 14 residues. The V end was cut by 4 bases, the J end by 1 base, with 9 bases between. Germline values: CDR1 SNHLY, CDR2 FYNNEI.

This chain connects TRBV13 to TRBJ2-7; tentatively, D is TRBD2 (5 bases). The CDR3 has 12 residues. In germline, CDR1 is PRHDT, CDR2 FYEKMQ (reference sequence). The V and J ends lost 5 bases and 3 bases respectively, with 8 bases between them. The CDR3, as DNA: TGTGCCAGCAGCACTAGACGCTACGAGCAGTACTTC. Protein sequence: CASSTRRYEQYF.

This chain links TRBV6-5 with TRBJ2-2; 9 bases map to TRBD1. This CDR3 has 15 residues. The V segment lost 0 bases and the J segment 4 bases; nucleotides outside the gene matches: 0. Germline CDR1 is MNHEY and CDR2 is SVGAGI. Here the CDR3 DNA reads TGTGCCAGCAGTTACTCGACAGGGGGCACCGGGGAGCTGTTTTTT. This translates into CASSYSTGGTGELFF.

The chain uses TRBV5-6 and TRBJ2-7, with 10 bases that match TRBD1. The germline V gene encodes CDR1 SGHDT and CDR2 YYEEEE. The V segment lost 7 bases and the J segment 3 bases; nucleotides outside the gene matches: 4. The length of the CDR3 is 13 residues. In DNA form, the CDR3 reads TGTGCCAGCTTCCGGGACAGGGGCTACGAGCAGTACTTC. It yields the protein CASFRDRGYEQYF.

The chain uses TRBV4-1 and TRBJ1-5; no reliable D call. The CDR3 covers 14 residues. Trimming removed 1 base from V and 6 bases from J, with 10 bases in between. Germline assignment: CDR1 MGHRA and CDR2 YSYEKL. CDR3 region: CASSQVERGQPQHF. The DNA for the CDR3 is TGCGCCAGCAGCCAAGTGGAACGGGGTCAGCCCCAGCATTTT.

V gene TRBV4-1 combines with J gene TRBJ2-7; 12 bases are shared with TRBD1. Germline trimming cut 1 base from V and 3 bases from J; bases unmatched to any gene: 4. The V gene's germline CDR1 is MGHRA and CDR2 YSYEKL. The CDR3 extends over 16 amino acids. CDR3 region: CASSQVWDRGLYEQYF. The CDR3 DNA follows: TGCGCCAGCAGCCAAGTGTGGGACAGGGGGCTCTACGAGCAGTACTTC.